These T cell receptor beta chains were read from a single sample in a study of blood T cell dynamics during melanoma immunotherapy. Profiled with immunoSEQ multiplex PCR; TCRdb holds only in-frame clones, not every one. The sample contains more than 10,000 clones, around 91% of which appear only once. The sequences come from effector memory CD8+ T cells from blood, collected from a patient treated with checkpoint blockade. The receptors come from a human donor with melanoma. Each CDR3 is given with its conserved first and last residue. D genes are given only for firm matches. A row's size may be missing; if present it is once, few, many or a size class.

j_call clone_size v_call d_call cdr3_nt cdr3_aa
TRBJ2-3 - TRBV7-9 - TGTGCCAGCAGCCTACCGCCCCGTTTGTCACATACGCAGTATTTT CASSLPPRLSHTQYF
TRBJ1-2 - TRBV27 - TGTGCCACTATCAGCGTGGGCCAAGGCTACACCTTC CATISVGQGYTF
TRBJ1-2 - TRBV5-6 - TGTGCCAGCAGCCAGGATATGGCGCGGACTAATGGCTACACCTTC CASSQDMARTNGYTF
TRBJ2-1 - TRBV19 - TGTGCCAGTAGCGCCGGGACCCCCCACAATGAGCAGTTCTTC CASSAGTPHNEQFF
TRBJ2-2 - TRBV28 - TGTGCCAGCAGCGCCGGGGGGGAGCTGTTTTTT CASSAGGELFF
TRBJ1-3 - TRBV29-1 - TGCAGCGTTGAATCAGGGGCCTCCGGAAACACCATATATTTT CSVESGASGNTIYF
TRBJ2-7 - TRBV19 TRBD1 TGTGCCAGTAGTATACTGCCGGGACAGGGTCAAGCGGGCGGCCTCTACGAGCAGTACTTC CASSILPGQGQAGGLYEQYF
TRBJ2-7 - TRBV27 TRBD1 TGTGCCAGCAGTAAAAGGGACAGGTCCTACGAGCAGTACTTC CASSKRDRSYEQYF
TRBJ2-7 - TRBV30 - TGTGCCTGGAGTCCCGCGGAGGGGAGCTCCTACGAGCAGTACTTC CAWSPAEGSSYEQYF
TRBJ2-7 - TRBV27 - TGTGCCAGCAGAATTGTCGGGTCTCCAAACGAGCAGTACTTC CASRIVGSPNEQYF
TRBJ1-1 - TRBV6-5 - TGTGCCAGCAGTTACGGAGGGACTGAAGCTTTCTTT CASSYGGTEAFF
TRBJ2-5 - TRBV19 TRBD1 TGTGCCAGTAGTATACAGGGACAGGGGTTGGCGACCCAGTACTTC CASSIQGQGLATQYF
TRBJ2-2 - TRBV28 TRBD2 TGTGCCAGCAGTTTTAGCGGGAGTTGGATCGGGGAGCTGTTTTTT CASSFSGSWIGELFF
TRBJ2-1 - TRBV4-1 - TGCGCCAGCACCGCGGGGGCTGAGGGTGAGCAGTTCTTC CASTAGAEGEQFF
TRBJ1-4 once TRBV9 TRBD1 TGTGCCAGCAGCGTGGGGACAGGGGCAACTAATGAAAAACTGTTTTTT CASSVGTGATNEKLFF
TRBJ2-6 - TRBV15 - TGTGCCACCAGCAATGAAAATCTGTGGGCCAACGTCCTGACTTTC CATSNENLWANVLTF
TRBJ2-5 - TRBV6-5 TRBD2 TGTGCCAGCAGTTACAGGGCGGGGGGCGCTGAGACCCAGTACTTC CASSYRAGGAETQYF
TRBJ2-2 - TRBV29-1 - TGCAGCGTTGACGGGCCCCGGAACACCGGGGAGCTGTTTTTT CSVDGPRNTGELFF
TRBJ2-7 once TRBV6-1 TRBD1 TGTGCCAGCAGCCTCGACAGGGATTGGGACGAGCAGTACTTC CASSLDRDWDEQYF
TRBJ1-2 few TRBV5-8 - TGTGCCAGCAGCTTTGAGGGAGGGCCATATGGCTACACCTTC CASSFEGGPYGYTF
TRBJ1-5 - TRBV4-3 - TGCGCCAGCAGCCAAGATTGGGTAAGAAGCAATCAGCCCCAGCATTTT CASSQDWVRSNQPQHF
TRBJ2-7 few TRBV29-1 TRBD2 TGCAGCGTTGATTCACTAGCGGGACACACAAAGCAGTACTTC CSVDSLAGHTKQYF
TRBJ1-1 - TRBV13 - TGTGCCAGCAGCACCCACAAGCAGGGGAACACTGAAGCTTTCTTT CASSTHKQGNTEAFF
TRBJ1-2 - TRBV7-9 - TGTGCCAGCAGTTGGGGGCTGCCCCTTGGTGGCTACACCTTC CASSWGLPLGGYTF
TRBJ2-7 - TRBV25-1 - TGTGCCACCAGCCAAGGGGACGAGCAGTACTTC CATSQGDEQYF
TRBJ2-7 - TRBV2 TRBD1 TGTGCCAGCATCGACGAACCCGGGACAGCCTACGAGCAGTACTTC CASIDEPGTAYEQYF
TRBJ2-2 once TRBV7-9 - TGTGCCAGCAGCTCCCCCCTCGGGAGCGCCGGGGAGCTGTTTTTT CASSSPLGSAGELFF
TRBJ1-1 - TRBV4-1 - TGCGCCAGCAGAAGTACAGGGTACACTGAAGCTTTCTTT CASRSTGYTEAFF
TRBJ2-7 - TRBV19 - TGTGCCAGTAGTCCGGGGACACACTCCTACGAGCAGTACTTC CASSPGTHSYEQYF
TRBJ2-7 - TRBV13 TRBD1 TGTGCCAGCAGCTACCTGGGACAGGAGCAGTACTTC CASSYLGQEQYF
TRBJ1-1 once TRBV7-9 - TGTGCCAGCAGCTCTCCCGGGGGATCTGAAGCTTTCTTT CASSSPGGSEAFF
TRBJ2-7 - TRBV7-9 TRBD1 TGTGCCAGCAGCCACAACGACAGGGGTTTTTCCTACGAGCAGTACTTC CASSHNDRGFSYEQYF
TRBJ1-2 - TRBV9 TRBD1 TGTGCCAGCACCACAGGGGGCGTAGACTATGGCTACACCTTC CASTTGGVDYGYTF
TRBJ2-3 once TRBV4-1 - TGCGCCAGCAGCCAAGAAGCGCCAGCTACAGATACGCAGTATTTT CASSQEAPATDTQYF
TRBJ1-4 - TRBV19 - TGTGCCAGTAGTGCATTCTACCGGGGCCAAAAACTGTTTTTT CASSAFYRGQKLFF
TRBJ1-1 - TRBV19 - TGTGCCACTCAGACGGGCGGGAACACTGAAGCTTTCTTT CATQTGGNTEAFF